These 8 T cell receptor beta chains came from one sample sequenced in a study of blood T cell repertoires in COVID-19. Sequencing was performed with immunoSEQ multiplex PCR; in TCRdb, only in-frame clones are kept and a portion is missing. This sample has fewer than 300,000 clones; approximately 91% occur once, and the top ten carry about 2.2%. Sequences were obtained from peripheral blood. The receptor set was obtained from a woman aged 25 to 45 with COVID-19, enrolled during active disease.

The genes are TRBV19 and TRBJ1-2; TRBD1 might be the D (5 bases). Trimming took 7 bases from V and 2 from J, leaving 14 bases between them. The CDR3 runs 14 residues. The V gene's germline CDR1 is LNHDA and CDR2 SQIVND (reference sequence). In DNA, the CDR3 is TGTGCCAGTAACCCTAGGGGCGGAAACTATGGCTACACCTTC. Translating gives CASNPRGGNYGYTF.

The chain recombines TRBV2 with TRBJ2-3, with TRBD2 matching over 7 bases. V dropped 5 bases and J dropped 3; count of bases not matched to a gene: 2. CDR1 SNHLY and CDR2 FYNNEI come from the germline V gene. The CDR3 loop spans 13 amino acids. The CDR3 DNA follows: TGTGCCAGCAGTTGGGGGGGGACAGATACGCAGTATTTT. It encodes CASSWGGTDTQYF.

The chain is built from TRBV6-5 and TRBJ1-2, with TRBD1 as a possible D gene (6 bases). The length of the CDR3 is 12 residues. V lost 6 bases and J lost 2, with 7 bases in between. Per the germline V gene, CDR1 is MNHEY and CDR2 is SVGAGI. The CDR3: CASRDRNYGYTF. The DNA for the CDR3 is TGTGCCAGCAGGGACAGAAACTATGGCTACACCTTC.

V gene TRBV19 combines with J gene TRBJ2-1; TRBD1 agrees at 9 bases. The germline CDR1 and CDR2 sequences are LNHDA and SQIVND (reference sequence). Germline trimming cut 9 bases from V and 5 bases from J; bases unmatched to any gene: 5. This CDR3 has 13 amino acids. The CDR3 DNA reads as TGTGCCAGCGCCGGGACAGGGAACAATGAGCAGTTCTTC. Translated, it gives CASAGTGNNEQFF. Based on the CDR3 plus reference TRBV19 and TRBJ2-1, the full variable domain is DGGITQSPKYLFRKEGQNVTLSCEQNLNHDAMYWYRQDPGQGLRLIYYSQIVNDFQKGDIAEGYSVSREKKESFPLTVTSAQKNPTAFYLCASAGTGNNEQFFGPGTRLTVL.

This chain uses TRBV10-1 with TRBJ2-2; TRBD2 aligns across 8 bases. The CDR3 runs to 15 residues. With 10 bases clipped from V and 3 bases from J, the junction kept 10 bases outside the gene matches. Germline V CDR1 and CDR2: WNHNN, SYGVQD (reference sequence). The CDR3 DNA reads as TGCGCCATAAATCGCGGGAGGAAGGACACCGGGGAGCTGTTTTTT. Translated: CAINRGRKDTGELFF.

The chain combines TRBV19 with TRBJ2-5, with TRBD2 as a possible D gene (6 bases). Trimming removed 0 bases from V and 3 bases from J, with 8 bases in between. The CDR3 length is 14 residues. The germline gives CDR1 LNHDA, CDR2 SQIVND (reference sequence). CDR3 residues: CASSIEGGKETQYF. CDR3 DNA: TGTGCCAGTAGTATAGAGGGGGGTAAAGAGACCCAGTACTTC.

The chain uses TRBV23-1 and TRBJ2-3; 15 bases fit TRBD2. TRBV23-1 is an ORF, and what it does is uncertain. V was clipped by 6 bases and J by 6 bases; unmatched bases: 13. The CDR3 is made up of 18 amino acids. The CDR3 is CASSRTPGLAGGGDTQYF. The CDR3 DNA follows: TGCGCCAGCAGCCGAACGCCGGGACTAGCGGGAGGAGGTGATACGCAGTATTTT.

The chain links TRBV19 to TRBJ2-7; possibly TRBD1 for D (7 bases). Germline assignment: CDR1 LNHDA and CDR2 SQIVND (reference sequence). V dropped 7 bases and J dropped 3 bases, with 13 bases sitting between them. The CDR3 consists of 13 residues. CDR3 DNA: TGTGCCAGTACTGCAGGGGGGAGCTACGAGCAGTACTTC. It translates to CASTAGGSYEQYF.